Listed below are T cell receptor beta chains from one sample, sequenced in a study of blood T cell repertoires in COVID-19. Some clones are missing from TCRdb's copy, which holds only in-frame ones; the method was immunoSEQ multiplex PCR. The data show about 310,000 clones, about nine tenths seen once. The sequenced sample consisted of peripheral blood. Every receptor here comes from a man aged 50 to 59 with active or convalescent COVID-19. CDR3s include the opening cysteine and the closing phenylalanine or tryptophan. D genes are given only for firm matches. Clone size, where shown, is once, few, many, or a class for clones that have expanded.

>NA|TRBV15|TRBD1|TRBJ1-4
TGTGCCACCAGCAGAGCCCATGCTAGGGGGCGAGAAAAACTGTTTTTT
CATSRAHARGREKLFF
>NA|TRBV30|TRBD2|TRBJ2-7
TGTGCCTGGAGTAACCGGGGACTAGCGGATAACTACGAGCAGTACTTC
CAWSNRGLADNYEQYF
>NA|TRBV7-2|TRBD2|TRBJ2-3
TGTGCCAGCAGCTCCCTCGGGGTAGCGGGACGCCAGAGAACGCAGTATTTT
CASSSLGVAGRQRTQYF
>NA|TRBV5-1|TRBD2|TRBJ2-3
TGCGCCAGCAGCTCTCCCCCGACTAGCGGGAGCACAGATACGCAGTATTTT
CASSSPPTSGSTDTQYF
>NA|TRBV6-5|NA|TRBJ2-2
TGTGCCAGCACTCGTGCAGGAGGGGAGCTGTTTTTT
CASTRAGGELFF
>NA|TRBV7-9|TRBD2|TRBJ2-1
TGTGCCAGCAGCCTCACGGGAGCGGGGGGCTCCTACAATGAGCAGTTCTTC
CASSLTGAGGSYNEQFF
>NA|TRBV3-1/TRBV3-2|TRBD1|TRBJ1-1
TGTGCCAGCAGCCAAGGCGGCAGGGGGCTTTCAGAAGCTTTCTTT
CASSQGGRGLSEAFF
>NA|TRBV19|NA|TRBJ2-2
TGTGCCAGTAAGACTACCGCGAACACCGGGGAGCTGTTTTTT
CASKTTANTGELFF
>NA|TRBV7-2|NA|TRBJ1-2
TGTGCCAGCAGCTTACGTATGTTGGCAGACTATGGCTACACCTTC
CASSLRMLADYGYTF
>NA|TRBV7-2|NA|TRBJ2-4
TGTGCCAGCAGCTTAGCGGGACTAGCCAAAAACATTCAGTACTTC
CASSLAGLAKNIQYF
>NA|TRBV4-1|NA|TRBJ2-1
TGCGCCAGCAGCCAACAGGTGGAAGGTAATGAGCAGTTCTTC
CASSQQVEGNEQFF
>NA|TRBV19|TRBD1|TRBJ2-2
TGTGCCAGTAGTCGGACAGGGATCACCGGGGAGCTGTTTTTT
CASSRTGITGELFF
>NA|TRBV7-9|NA|TRBJ1-2
TGTGCCAGCAGCCGATTACCAGGGATCTATGGCTACACCTTC
CASSRLPGIYGYTF
>NA|TRBV18|TRBD2|TRBJ2-7
TGTGCCAGCTCACCCCCGGGACTAGCGGGAGGACGGAACCCTGACTACGAGCAGTACTTC
CASSPPGLAGGRNPDYEQYF
>NA|TRBV7-8|NA|TRBJ2-1
TGTGCCAGCAGCTTAGCAATCGTGGGGGGGGCATGGTACAATGAGCAGTTCTTC
CASSLAIVGGAWYNEQFF
>NA|TRBV10-3|NA|TRBJ2-6
TGTGCCATCAGTGAAGTGGGGGGTGCTGGGGCCAACGTCCTGACTTTC
CAISEVGGAGANVLTF
>NA|TRBV7-9|TRBD1|TRBJ2-2
TGTGCCAGCACCTTGCAGGGACAGGGGATCACCGGGGAGCTGTTTTTT
CASTLQGQGITGELFF
>once|TRBV5-5|NA|TRBJ2-2
TGTGCCAGCAGCTTTAGGGGATCCGGGGAGCTGTTTTTT
CASSFRGSGELFF
>NA|TRBV19|NA|TRBJ1-5
TGTGCCAGTAGTAAACTTACCCCTTACAATCAGCCCCAGCATTTT
CASSKLTPYNQPQHF
>NA|TRBV30|NA|TRBJ1-6
TGTGCCTGGGGGGGGACAAAGGATTCACCCCTCCACTTT
CAWGGTKDSPLHF
>NA|TRBV6-5|NA|TRBJ2-7
TGTGCCAGCAGAATAACGGGTAAACCCGGCGAGCAGTACTTC
CASRITGKPGEQYF
>NA|TRBV10-2|TRBD1|TRBJ2-1
TGCGCCAGCAGGGACAGGGGTTCTCAAATCTACAATGAGCAGTTCTTC
CASRDRGSQIYNEQFF
>NA|TRBV15|NA|TRBJ2-1
TGTGCCACCAGCAGAGATCGAGGGTCCTACAATGAGCAGTTCTTC
CATSRDRGSYNEQFF
>NA|TRBV19|NA|TRBJ2-1
TGTGCCAGCCGGGACTTCGCCTACAATGAGCAGTTCTTC
CASRDFAYNEQFF
>NA|TRBV19|TRBD1|TRBJ1-2
TGTGCCAGTAGTCCCCGGACAGGGGCGAGGTATGGCTACACCTTC
CASSPRTGARYGYTF
>NA|TRBV11-2|NA|TRBJ1-3
TGTGCCAGCAGCTTCCCCGCGGAGACTGGAAACACCATATATTTT
CASSFPAETGNTIYF
>NA|TRBV6-1|NA|TRBJ2-1
TGTGCCAGCGACAGTTACAATGAGCAGTTCTTC
CASDSYNEQFF
>NA|TRBV19|TRBD1|TRBJ1-2
TGTGCCAGTAGTCCCGGGACAGGGCTAGCTTATGGCTACACCTTC
CASSPGTGLAYGYTF
>NA|TRBV24-1|TRBD1|TRBJ1-1
TGTGCCACCAGTGGCGTCCGGGACAGGGCGAACACTGAAGCTTTCTTT
CATSGVRDRANTEAFF
>few|TRBV29-1|NA|TRBJ1-1
TGCAGCGTTGATCAACAGGGGAACACTGAAGCTTTCTTT
CSVDQQGNTEAFF
>NA|TRBV5-1|TRBD1|TRBJ2-5
TGCGCCAGCAGCCCCGAGGGACAGGGATGGGAGACCCAGTACTTC
CASSPEGQGWETQYF
>NA|TRBV16|NA|TRBJ2-1
TGTGCCAGCAGCCAATCCGAGGGTGAGCAGTTCTTC
CASSQSEGEQFF
>NA|TRBV6-6|NA|TRBJ2-3
TGTGCCAGCAGTTTAACAGATACGCAGTATTTT
CASSLTDTQYF
>NA|TRBV7-7|TRBD1|TRBJ2-1
TGTGCCAGCAGCGCCGGGACAGGGGGTTACAATGAGCAGTTCTTC
CASSAGTGGYNEQFF